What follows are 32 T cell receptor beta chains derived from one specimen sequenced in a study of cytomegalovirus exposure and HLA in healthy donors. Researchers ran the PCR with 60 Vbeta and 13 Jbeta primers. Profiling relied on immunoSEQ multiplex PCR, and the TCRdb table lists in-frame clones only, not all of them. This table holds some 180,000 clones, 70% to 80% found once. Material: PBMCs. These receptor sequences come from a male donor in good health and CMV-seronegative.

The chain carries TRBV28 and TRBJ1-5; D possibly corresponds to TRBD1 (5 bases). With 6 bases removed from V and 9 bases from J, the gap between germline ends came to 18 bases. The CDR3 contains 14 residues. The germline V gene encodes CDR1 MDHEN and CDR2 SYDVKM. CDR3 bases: TGTGCCAGCAGCGATCGGACGGGGGAGGGGCCCCAGCATTTT. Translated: CASSDRTGEGPQHF.

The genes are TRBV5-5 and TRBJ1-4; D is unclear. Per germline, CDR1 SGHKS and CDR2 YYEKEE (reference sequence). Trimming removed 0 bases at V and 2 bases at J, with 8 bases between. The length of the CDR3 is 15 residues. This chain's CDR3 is CASSLVARTNEKLFF. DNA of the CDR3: TGTGCCAGCAGCTTGGTAGCGCGGACTAATGAAAAACTGTTTTTT.

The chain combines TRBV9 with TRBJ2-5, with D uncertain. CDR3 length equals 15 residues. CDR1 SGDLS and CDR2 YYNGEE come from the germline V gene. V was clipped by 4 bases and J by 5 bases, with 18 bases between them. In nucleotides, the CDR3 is TGTGCCAGCAGCACCGACACCTTGATCTGGGAGACCCAGTACTTC. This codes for CASSTDTLIWETQYF. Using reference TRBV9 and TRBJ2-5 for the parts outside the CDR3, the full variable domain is DSGVTQTPKHLITATGQRVTLRCSPRSGDLSVYWYQQSLDQGLQFLIQYYNGEERAKGNILERFSAQQFPDLHSELNLSSLELGDSALYFCASSTDTLIWETQYFGPGTRLLVL.

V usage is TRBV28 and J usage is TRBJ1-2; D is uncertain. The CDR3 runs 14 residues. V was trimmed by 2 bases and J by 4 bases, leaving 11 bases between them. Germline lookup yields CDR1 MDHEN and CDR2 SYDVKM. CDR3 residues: CASSLRSGVYGYTF. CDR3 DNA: TGTGCCAGCAGTTTACGATCAGGTGTCTATGGCTACACCTTC.

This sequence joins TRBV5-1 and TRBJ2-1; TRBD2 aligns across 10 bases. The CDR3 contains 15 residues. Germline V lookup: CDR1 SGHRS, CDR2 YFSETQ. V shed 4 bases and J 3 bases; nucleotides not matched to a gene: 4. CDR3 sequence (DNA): TGCGCCAGCAGCCCTAGCGGGGGTCGCTACAATGAGCAGTTCTTC. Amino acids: CASSPSGGRYNEQFF.

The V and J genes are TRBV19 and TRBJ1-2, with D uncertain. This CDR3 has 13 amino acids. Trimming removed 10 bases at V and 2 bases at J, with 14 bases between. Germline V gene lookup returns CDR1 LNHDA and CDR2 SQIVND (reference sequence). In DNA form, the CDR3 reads TGTGCCATCCAACGCGGGAGGAACTATGGCTACACCTTC. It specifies CAIQRGRNYGYTF. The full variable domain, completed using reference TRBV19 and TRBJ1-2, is DGGITQSPKYLFRKEGQNVTLSCEQNLNHDAMYWYRQDPGQGLRLIYYSQIVNDFQKGDIAEGYSVSREKKESFPLTVTSAQKNPTAFYLCAIQRGRNYGYTFGSGTRLTVV.

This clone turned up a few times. The CDR3 here is CASSDRERLNLNYGYTF. The CDR3, as DNA: TGTGCCAGTAGCGACAGGGAAAGACTTAATCTCAACTATGGCTACACCTTC. The chain is built from TRBV19 and TRBJ1-2, with 7 bases matching TRBD1. Losses at the gene ends were 6 bases for V and 2 bases for J; bases not matched to a gene: 15. This CDR3 is built from 17 residues. Germline CDR1 reads LNHDA; CDR2 reads SQIVND (reference sequence).

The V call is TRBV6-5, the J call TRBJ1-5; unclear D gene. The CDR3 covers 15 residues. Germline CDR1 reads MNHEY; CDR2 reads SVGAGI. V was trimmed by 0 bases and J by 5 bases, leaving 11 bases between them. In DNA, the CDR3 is TGTGCCAGCAGTTACTCTAAAATGAGCGATCAGCCCCAGCATTTT. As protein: CASSYSKMSDQPQHF.

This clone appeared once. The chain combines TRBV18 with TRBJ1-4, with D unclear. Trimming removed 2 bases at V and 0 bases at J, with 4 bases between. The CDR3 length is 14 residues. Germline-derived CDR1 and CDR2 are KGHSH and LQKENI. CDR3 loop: CASSPGTTNEKLFF. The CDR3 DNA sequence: TGTGCCAGCTCACCAGGCACAACTAATGAAAAACTGTTTTTT.

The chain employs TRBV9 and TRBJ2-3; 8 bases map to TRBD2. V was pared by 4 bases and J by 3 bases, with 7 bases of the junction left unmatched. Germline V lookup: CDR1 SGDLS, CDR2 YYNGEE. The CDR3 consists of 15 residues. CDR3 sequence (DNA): TGTGCCAGCAGCCTAAGCGGGAGTCAGACAGATACGCAGTATTTT. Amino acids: CASSLSGSQTDTQYF.

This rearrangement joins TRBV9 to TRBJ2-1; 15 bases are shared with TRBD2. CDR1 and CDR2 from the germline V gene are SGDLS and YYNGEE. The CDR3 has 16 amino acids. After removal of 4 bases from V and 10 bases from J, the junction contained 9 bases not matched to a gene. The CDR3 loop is CASSFTGTSGRSEQFF. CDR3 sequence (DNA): TGTGCCAGCAGCTTCACCGGGACTAGCGGGAGGAGCGAGCAGTTCTTC.

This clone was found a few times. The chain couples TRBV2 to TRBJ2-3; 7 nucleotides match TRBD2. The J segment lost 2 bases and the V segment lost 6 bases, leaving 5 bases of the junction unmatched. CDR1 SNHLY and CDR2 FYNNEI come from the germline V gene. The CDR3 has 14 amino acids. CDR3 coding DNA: TGTGCCAGCAGGTTCAGCGGGGACACAGATACGCAGTATTTT. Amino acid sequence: CASRFSGDTDTQYF.

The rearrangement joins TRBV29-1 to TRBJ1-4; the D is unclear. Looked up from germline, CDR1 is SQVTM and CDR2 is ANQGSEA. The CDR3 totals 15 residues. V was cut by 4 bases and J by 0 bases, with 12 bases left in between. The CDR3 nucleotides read TGCAGCGTTGCACGCCCTGGAGCAACTAATGAAAAACTGTTTTTT. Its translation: CSVARPGATNEKLFF. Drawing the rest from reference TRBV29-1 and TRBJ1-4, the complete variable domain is SAVISQKPSRDICQRGTSLTIQCQVDSQVTMMFWYRQQPGQSLTLIATANQGSEATYESGFVIDKFPISRPNLTFSTLTVSNMSPEDSSIYLCSVARPGATNEKLFFGSGTQLSVL.

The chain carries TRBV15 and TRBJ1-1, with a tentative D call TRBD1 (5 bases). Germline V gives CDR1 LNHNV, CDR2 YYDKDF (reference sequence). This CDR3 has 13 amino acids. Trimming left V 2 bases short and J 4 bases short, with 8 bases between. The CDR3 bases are TGTGCCACCAGCAGACAGGGTGGCACTGAAGCTTTCTTT. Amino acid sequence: CATSRQGGTEAFF.

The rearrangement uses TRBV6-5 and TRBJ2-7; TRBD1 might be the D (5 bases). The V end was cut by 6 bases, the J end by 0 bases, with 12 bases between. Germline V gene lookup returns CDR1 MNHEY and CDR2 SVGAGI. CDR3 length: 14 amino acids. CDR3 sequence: CASRWTPSSYEQYF. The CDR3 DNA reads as TGTGCCAGCAGGTGGACACCGAGCTCCTACGAGCAGTACTTC.

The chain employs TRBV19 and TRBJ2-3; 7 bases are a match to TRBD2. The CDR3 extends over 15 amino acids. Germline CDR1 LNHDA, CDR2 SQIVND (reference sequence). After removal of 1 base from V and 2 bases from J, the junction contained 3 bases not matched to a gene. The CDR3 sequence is CASSIGLASTDTQYF. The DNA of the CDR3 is TGTGCCAGTAGTATAGGACTAGCCTCCACAGATACGCAGTATTTT.

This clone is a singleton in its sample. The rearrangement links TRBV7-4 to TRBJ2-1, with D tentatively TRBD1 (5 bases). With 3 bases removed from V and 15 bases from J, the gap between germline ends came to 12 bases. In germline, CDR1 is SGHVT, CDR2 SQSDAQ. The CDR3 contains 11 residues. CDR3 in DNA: TGTGCCAGCAGCTTCCCAGGGCGAGGGTTCTTC. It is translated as CASSFPGRGFF.

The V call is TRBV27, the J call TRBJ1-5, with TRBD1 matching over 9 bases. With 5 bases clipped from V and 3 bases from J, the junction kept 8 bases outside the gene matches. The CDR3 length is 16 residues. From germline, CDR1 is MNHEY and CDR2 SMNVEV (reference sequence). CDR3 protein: CASSPGTGLDNQPQHF. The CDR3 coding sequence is TGTGCCAGCAGTCCGGGGACAGGGCTCGACAATCAGCCCCAGCATTTT.

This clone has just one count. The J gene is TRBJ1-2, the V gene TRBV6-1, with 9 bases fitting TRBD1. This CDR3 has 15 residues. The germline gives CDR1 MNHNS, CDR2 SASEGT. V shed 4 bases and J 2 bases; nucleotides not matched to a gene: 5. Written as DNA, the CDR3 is TGTGCCAGCAGTGGGTACGGACAGGGGAACTATGGCTACACCTTC. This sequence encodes CASSGYGQGNYGYTF.

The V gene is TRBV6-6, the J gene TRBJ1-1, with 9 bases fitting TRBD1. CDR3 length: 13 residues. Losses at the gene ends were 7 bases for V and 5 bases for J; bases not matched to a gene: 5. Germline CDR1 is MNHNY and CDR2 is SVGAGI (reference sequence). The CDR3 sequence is CASTRQGETEAFF. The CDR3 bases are TGTGCCAGCACTCGACAGGGGGAAACTGAAGCTTTCTTT.

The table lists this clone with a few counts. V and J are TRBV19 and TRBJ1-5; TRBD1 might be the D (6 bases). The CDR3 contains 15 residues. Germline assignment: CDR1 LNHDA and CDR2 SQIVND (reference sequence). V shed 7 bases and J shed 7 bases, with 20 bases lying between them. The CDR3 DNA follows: TGTGCCAGTACCCACGCAGGGGCGCGACGGCAGCCCCAGCATTTT. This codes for CASTHAGARRQPQHF.

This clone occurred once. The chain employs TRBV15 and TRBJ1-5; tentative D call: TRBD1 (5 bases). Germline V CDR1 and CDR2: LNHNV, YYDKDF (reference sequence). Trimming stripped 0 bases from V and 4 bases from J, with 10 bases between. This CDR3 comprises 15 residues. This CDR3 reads CATSRDMAGNQPQHF. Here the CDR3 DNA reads TGTGCCACCAGCAGAGATATGGCAGGGAATCAGCCCCAGCATTTT.

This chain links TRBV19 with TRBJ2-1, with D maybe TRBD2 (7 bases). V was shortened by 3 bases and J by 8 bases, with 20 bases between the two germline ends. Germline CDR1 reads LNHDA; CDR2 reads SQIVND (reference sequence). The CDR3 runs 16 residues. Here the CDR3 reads CASSMPFRGGTDEQFF. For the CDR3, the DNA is TGTGCCAGTAGTATGCCATTTAGGGGGGGTACGGATGAGCAGTTCTTC.

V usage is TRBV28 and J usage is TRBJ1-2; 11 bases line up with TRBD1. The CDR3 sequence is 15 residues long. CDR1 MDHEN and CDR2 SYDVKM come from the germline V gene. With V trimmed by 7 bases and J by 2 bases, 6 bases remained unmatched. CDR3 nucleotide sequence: TGTGCCAGCAAGTCTGGACAGGGGGCAAACTATGGCTACACCTTC. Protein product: CASKSGQGANYGYTF.

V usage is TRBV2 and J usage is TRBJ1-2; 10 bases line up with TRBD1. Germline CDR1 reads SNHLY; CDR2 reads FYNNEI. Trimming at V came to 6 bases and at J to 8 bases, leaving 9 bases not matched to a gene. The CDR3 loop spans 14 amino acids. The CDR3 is CASRGDRGSNGYTF. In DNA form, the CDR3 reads TGTGCCAGCAGGGGGGACAGGGGAAGTAACGGCTACACCTTC. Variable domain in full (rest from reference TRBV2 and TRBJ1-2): EPEVTQTPSHQVTQMGQEVILRCVPISNHLYFYWYRQILGQKVEFLVSFYNNEISEKSEIFDDQFSVERPDGSNFTLKIRSTKLEDSAMYFCASRGDRGSNGYTFGSGTRLTVV.

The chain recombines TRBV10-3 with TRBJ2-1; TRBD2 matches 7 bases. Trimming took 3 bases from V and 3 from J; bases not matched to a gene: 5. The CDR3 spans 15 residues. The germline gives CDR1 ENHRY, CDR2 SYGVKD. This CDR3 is CAISDGLGFYNEQFF. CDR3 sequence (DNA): TGTGCCATCAGTGACGGACTAGGGTTCTACAATGAGCAGTTCTTC.

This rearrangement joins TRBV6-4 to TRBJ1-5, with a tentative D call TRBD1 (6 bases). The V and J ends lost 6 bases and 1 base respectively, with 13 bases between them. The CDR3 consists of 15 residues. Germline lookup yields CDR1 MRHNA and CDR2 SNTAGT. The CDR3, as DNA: TGTGCCAGCAGGCCGACAGGCCTCAGCAATCAGCCCCAGCATTTT. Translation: CASRPTGLSNQPQHF.

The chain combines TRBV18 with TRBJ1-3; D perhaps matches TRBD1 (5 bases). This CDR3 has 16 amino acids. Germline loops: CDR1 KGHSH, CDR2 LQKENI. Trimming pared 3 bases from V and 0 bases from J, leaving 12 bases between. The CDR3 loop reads CASSPYDSSSGNTIYF. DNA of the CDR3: TGTGCCAGCTCACCTTATGACAGCTCCTCTGGAAACACCATATATTTT.

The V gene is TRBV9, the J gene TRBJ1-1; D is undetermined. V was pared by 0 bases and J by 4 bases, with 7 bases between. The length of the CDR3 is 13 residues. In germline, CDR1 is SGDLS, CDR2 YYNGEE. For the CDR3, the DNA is TGTGCCAGCAGCGTAGCAGTCACCACTGAAGCTTTCTTT. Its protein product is CASSVAVTTEAFF.

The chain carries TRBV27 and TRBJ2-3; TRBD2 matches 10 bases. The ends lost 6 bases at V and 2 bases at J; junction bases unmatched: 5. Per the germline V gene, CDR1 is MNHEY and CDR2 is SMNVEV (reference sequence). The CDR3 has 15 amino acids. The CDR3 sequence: CASRNSGRPTDTQYF. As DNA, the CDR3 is TGTGCCAGCAGGAATAGCGGGAGGCCCACAGATACGCAGTATTTT.

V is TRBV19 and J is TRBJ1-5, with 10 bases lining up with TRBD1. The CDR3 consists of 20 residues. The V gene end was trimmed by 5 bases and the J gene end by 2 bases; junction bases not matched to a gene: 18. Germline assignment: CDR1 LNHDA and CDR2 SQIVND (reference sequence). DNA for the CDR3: TGTGCCAGTAGTGTCCGAGCCGGGACAGGGGCGGGGATTCGCAATCAGCCCCAGCATTTT. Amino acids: CASSVRAGTGAGIRNQPQHF.

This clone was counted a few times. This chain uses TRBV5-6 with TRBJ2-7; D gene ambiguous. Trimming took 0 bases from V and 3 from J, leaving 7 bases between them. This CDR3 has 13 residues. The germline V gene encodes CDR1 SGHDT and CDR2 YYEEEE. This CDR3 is CASSLGASYEQYF. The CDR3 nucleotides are TGTGCCAGCAGCTTGGGGGCGAGCTACGAGCAGTACTTC.